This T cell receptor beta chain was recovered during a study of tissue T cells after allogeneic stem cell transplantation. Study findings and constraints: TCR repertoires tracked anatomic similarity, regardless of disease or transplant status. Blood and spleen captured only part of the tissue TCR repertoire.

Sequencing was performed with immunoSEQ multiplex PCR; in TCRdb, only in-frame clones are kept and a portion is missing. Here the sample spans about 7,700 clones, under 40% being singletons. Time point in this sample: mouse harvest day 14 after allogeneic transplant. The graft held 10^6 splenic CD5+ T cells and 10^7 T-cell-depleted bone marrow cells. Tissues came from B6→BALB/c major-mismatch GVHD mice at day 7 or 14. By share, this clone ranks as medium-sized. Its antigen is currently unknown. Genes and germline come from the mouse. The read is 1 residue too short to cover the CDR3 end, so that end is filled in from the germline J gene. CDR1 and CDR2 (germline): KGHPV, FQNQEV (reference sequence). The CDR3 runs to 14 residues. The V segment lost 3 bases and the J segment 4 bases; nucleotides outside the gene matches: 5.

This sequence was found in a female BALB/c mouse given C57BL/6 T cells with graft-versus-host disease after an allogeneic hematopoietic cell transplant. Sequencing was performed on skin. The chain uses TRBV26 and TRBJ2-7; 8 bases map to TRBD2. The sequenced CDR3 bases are TGTGCCAGCAGTCTCGGACTGGGTCTATATGAACAGTAC. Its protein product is CASSLGLGLYEQY. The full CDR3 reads CASSLGLGLYEQYF.